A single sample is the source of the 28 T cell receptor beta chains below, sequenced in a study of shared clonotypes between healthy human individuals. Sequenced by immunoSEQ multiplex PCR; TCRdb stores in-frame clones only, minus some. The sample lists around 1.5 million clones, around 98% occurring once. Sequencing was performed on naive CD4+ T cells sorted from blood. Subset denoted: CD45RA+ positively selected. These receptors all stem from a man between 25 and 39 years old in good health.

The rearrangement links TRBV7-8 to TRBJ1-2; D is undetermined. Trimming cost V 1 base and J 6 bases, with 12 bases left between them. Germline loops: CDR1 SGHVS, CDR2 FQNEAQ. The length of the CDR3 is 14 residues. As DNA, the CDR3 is TGTGCCAGCAGCTTAGAAGCGGGGTCGCATGGCTACACCTTC. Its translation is CASSLEAGSHGYTF.

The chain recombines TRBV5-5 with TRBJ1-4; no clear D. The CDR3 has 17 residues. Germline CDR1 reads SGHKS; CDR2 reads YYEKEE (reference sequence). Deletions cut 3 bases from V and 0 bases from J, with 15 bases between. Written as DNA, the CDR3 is TGTGCCAGCAGCTCCTTTCGGACGACGACAACTAATGAAAAACTGTTTTTT. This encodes CASSSFRTTTTNEKLFF.

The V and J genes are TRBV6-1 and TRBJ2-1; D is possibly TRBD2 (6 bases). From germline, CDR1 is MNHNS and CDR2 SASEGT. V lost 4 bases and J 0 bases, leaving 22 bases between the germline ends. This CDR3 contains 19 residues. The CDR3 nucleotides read TGTGCCAGCAGTGCCCTGCTAGCGAGGGCTTTTAGCTCCTACAATGAGCAGTTCTTC. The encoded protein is CASSALLARAFSSYNEQFF.

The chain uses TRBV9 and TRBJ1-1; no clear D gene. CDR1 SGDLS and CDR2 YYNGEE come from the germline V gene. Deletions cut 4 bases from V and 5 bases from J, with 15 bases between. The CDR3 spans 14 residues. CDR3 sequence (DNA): TGTGCCAGCAGCATCGAGGGAGGGAGGACTGAAGCTTTCTTT. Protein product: CASSIEGGRTEAFF.

CDR3 residues: CASSPRRDSSTGNTIYF. In DNA, the CDR3 is TGTGCCAGCTCACCACGCCGGGACAGCTCGACAGGAAACACCATATATTTT. The chain employs TRBV18 and TRBJ1-3; 7 bases match TRBD1. The trim removed 1 base at V and 4 bases at J, leaving 10 bases unmatched. The germline V gene encodes CDR1 KGHSH and CDR2 LQKENI. The CDR3 sequence is 17 residues long.

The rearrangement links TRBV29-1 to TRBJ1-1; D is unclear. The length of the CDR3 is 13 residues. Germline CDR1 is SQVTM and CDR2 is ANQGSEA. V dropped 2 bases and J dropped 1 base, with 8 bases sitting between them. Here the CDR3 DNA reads TGCAGCGTTGAAACCAGACGGAACACTGAAGCTTTCTTT. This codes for CSVETRRNTEAFF. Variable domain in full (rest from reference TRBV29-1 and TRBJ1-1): SAVISQKPSRDICQRGTSLTIQCQVDSQVTMMFWYRQQPGQSLTLIATANQGSEATYESGFVIDKFPISRPNLTFSTLTVSNMSPEDSSIYLCSVETRRNTEAFFGQGTRLTVV.

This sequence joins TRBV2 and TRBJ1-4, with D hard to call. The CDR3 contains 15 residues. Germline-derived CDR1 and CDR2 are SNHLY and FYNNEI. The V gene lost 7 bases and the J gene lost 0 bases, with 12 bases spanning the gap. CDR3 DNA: TGTGCCAGCACGATCTCAATTGCAACTAATGAAAAACTGTTTTTT. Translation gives CASTISIATNEKLFF.

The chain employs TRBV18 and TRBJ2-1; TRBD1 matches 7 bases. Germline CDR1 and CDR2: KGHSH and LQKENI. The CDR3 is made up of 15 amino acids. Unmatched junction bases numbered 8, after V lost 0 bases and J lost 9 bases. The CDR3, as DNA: TGTGCCAGCTCACCACCGCAGGGGGTCGGGACTGAGCAGTTCTTC. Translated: CASSPPQGVGTEQFF.

The CDR3 sequence is CASTQGTPHQPQHF. The CDR3 nucleotides are TGTGCCAGCACGCAAGGGACGCCCCATCAGCCCCAGCATTTT. J is TRBJ1-5 and V is TRBV6-6, with D possibly being TRBD1 (5 bases). The CDR3 is 14 amino acids. Germline lookup yields CDR1 MNHNY and CDR2 SVGAGI (reference sequence). The ends were cut back, 7 bases at V and 5 bases at J, with 15 bases in the middle.

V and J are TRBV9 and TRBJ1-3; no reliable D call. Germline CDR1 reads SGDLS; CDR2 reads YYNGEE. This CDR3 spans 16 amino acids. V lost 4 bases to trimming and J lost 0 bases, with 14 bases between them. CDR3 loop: CASSPGWPPSGNTIYF. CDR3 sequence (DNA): TGTGCCAGCAGCCCCGGATGGCCTCCCTCTGGAAACACCATATATTTT.

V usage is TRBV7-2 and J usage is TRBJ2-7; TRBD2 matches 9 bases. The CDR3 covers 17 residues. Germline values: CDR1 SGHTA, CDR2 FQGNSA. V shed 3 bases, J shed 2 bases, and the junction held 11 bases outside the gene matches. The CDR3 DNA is TGTGCCAGCAGCTTCAGGATTAGCGGGAGTCCCACCTACGAGCAGTACTTC. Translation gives CASSFRISGSPTYEQYF.

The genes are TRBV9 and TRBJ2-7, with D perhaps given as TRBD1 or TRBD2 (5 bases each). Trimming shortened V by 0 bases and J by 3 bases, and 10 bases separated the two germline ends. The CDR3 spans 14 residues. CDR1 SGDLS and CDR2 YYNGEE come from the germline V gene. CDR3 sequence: CASSVGGPLYEQYF. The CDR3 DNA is TGTGCCAGCAGCGTAGGGGGACCTCTCTACGAGCAGTACTTC.

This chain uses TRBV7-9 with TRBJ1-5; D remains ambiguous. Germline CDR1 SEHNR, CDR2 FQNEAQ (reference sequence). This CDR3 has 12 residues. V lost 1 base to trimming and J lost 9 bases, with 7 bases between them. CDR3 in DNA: TGTGCCAGCAGCTTAGGGTTTCTGCCCCAGCATTTT. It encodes CASSLGFLPQHF.

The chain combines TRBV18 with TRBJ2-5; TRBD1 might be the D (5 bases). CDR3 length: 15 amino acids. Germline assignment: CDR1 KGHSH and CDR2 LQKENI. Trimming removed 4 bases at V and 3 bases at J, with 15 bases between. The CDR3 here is CASSRPQAGKETQYF. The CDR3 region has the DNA TGTGCCAGCTCACGCCCCCAGGCAGGGAAAGAGACCCAGTACTTC.

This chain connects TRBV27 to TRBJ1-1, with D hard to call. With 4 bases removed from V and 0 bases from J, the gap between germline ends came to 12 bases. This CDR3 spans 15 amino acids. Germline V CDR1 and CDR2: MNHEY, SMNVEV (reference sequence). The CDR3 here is CASSSYGILNTEAFF. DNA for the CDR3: TGTGCCAGCAGTTCCTACGGTATTCTGAACACTGAAGCTTTCTTT.

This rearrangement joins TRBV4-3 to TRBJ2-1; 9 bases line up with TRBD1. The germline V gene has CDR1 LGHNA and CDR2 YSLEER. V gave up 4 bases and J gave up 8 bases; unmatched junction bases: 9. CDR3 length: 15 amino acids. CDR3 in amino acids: CASSRLGQGGDEQFF. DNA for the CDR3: TGCGCCAGCAGCCGACTGGGACAGGGTGGGGATGAGCAGTTCTTC.

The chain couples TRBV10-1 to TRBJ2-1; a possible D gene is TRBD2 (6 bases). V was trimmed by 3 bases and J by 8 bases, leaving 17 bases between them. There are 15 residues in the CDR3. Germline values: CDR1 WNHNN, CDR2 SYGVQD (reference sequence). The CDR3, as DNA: TGCGCCAGCAGTGAACCCCCCGGGGACTGGGATGAGCAGTTCTTC. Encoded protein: CASSEPPGDWDEQFF.

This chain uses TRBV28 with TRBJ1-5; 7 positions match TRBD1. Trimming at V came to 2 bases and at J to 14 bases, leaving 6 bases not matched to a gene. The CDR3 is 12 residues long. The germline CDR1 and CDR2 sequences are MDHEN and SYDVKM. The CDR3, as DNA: TGTGCCAGCAGTTTAGGTGACAGGGAAGAGCATTTT. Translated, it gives CASSLGDREEHF.

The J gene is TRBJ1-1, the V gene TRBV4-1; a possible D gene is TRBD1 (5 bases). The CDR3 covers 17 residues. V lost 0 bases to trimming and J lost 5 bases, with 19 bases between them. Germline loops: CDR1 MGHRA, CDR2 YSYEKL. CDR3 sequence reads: CASSQEWAPRVVTEAFF. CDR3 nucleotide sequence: TGCGCCAGCAGCCAAGAATGGGCCCCCAGGGTCGTTACTGAAGCTTTCTTT.

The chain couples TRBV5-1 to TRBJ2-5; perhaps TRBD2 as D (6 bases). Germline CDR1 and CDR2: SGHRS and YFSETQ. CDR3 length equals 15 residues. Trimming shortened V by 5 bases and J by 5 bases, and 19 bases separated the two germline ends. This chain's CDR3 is CASSRTGDPWETQYF. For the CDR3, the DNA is TGCGCCAGCAGTCGTACGGGGGACCCTTGGGAGACCCAGTACTTC.

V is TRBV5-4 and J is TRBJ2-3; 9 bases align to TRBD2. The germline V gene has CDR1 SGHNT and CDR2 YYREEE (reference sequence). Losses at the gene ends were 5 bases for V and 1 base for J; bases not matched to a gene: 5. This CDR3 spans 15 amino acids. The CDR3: CASRNLAGGTDTQYF. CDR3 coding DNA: TGTGCCAGCAGGAACTTAGCGGGAGGCACAGATACGCAGTATTTT.

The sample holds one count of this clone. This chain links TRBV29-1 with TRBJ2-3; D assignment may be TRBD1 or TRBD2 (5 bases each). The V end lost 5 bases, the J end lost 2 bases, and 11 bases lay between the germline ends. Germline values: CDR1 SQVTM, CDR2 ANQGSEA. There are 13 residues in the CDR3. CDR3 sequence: CSVLGRLTDTQYF. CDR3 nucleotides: TGCAGCGTTTTGGGACGGCTCACAGATACGCAGTATTTT.

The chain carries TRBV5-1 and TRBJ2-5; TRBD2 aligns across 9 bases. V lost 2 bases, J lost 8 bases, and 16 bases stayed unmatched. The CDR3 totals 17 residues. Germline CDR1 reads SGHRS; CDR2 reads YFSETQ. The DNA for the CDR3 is TGCGCCAGCAGCTTACTTAGTAGCGGGAGTGCGGGTTATACCCAGTACTTC. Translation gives CASSLLSSGSAGYTQYF.

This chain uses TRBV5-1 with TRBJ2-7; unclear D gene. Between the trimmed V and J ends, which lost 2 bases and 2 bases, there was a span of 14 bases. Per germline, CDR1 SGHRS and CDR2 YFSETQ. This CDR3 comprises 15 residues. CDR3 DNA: TGCGCCAGCAGCTTCAACCCCCCCCCACCCTACGAGCAGTACTTC. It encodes CASSFNPPPPYEQYF.

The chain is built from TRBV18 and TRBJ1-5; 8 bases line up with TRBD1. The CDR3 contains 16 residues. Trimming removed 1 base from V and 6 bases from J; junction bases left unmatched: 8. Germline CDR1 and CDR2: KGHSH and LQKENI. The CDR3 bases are TGTGCCAGCTCACCACGGGCGGGACAGGTCGGTCAGCCCCAGCATTTT. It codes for CASSPRAGQVGQPQHF.

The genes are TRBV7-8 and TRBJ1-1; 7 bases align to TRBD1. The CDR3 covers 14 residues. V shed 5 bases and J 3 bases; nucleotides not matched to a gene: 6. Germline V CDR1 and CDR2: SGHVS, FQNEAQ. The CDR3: CASSPGGWDTEAFF. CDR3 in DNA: TGTGCCAGCAGCCCAGGGGGTTGGGACACTGAAGCTTTCTTT.

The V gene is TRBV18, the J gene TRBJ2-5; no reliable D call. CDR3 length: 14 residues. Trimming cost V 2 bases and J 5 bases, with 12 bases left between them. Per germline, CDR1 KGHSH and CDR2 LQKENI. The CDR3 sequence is CASSPKAKPETQYF. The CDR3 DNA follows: TGTGCCAGCTCACCAAAGGCGAAGCCGGAGACCCAGTACTTC.

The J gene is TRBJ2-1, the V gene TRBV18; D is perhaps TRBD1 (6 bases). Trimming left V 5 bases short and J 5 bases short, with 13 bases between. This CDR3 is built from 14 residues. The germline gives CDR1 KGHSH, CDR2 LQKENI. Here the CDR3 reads CASSSGTFNNEQFF. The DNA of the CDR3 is TGTGCCAGCTCATCCGGGACATTCAACAATGAGCAGTTCTTC.